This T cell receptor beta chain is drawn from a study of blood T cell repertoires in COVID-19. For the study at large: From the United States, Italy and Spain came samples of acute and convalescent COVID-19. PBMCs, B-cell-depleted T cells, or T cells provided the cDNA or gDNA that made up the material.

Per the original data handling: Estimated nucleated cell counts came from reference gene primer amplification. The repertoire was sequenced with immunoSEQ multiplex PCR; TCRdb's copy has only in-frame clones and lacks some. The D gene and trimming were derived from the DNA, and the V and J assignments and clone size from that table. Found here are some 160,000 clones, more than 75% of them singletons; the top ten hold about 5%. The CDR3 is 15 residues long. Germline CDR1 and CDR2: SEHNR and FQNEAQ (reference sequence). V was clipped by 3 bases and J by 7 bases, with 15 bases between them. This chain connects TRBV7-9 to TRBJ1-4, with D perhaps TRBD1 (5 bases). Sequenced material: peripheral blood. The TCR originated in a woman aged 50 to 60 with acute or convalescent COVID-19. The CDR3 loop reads CASSFYDGGFEKLFF. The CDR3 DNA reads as TGTGCCAGCAGCTTTTATGACGGGGGTTTTGAAAAACTGTTTTTT.